Each of the 4 T cell receptor beta chains below was sequenced from the same sample in a study of shared clonotypes between healthy human individuals. This table comes from immunoSEQ multiplex PCR, and its TCRdb copy is limited to in-frame clones, with some not included. The data hold about 530,000 clones, with 90% to 96% observed a single time. The material sequenced was naive CD4+ T cells sorted from blood. Stated subset: CD45RA+ positively selected. These receptor sequences come from a woman in her twenties or thirties in good health.

The rearrangement links TRBV18 to TRBJ2-7, with D possibly being TRBD1 (6 bases). The germline V gene has CDR1 KGHSH and CDR2 LQKENI. V gave up 3 bases and J gave up 5 bases, with 14 bases separating them. The length of the CDR3 is 14 residues. The CDR3, as DNA: TGTGCCAGCTCACCGCAGGGGCCGTTCGACGAGCAGTACTTC. Translated, it gives CASSPQGPFDEQYF.

The chain couples TRBV11-2 to TRBJ2-7; D is uncertain. Germline V gene lookup returns CDR1 SGHAT and CDR2 FQNNGV. This CDR3 contains 15 residues. The V end lost 5 bases, the J end lost 5 bases, and 19 bases lay between the germline ends. CDR3 protein: CASSLQWGERDEQYF. The CDR3 DNA follows: TGTGCCAGCAGCCTACAGTGGGGTGAAAGGGACGAGCAGTACTTC.

V usage is TRBV18 and J usage is TRBJ2-1; 11 positions match TRBD2. The CDR3 has 15 amino acids. Germline CDR1 reads KGHSH; CDR2 reads LQKENI. V shed 5 bases, J shed 4 bases, and the junction held 4 bases outside the gene matches. The CDR3 reads CASSTGLAVYNEQFF. The CDR3 nucleotides read TGTGCCAGCTCAACGGGACTAGCGGTATACAATGAGCAGTTCTTC.

The rearrangement joins TRBV4-2 to TRBJ2-7; D remains ambiguous. The CDR3 spans 15 residues. The V gene's germline CDR1 is LGHNA and CDR2 YNFKEQ. The germline V and J ends were trimmed by 1 base and 0 bases, with 10 bases remaining between them. CDR3 nucleotides: TGTGCCAGCAGCCAAGTCCGACCGGACTCCTACGAGCAGTACTTC. Encoded protein: CASSQVRPDSYEQYF.